The 8 T cell receptor beta chains presented below share a single source sample, sequenced in a study of blood T cell repertoires in COVID-19. The data were produced by immunoSEQ multiplex PCR, yet TCRdb's version contains in-frame clones alone and is incomplete. Here the sample spans some 290,000 clones, 81% being singletons. The material sequenced was peripheral blood. The source is a woman aged 60-70 years with active or convalescent COVID-19.

This chain connects TRBV7-6 to TRBJ2-1; 9 nucleotides line up with TRBD1. Germline V gene lookup returns CDR1 SGHVS and CDR2 FNYEAQ. With 1 base clipped from V and 2 bases from J, the junction kept 9 bases outside the gene matches. The length of the CDR3 is 18 residues. The CDR3 sequence is CASSLEISRDRAYNEQFF. In DNA form, the CDR3 reads TGTGCCAGCAGCTTAGAGATATCCCGGGACAGGGCCTACAATGAGCAGTTCTTC.

The chain joins TRBV30 to TRBJ2-3; D is perhaps TRBD2 (5 bases). This CDR3 is 16 amino acids long. CDR1 is GTSNPN, CDR2 SVGIG, per germline (reference sequence). The ends were cut back, 0 bases at V and 0 bases at J, with 13 bases in the middle. The CDR3 here is CAWSVGSGYSTDTQYF. The DNA of the CDR3 is TGTGCCTGGAGTGTCGGTTCGGGGTATAGCACAGATACGCAGTATTTT. Based on the CDR3 plus reference TRBV30 and TRBJ2-3, the full variable domain is SQTIHQWPATLVQPVGSPLSLECTVEGTSNPNLYWYRQAAGRGLQLLFYSVGIGQISSEVPQNLSASRPQDRQFILSSKKLLLSDSGFYLCAWSVGSGYSTDTQYFGPGTRLTVL.

This clone was counted only a few times. This chain uses TRBV11-3 with TRBJ2-7, with D tentatively TRBD2 (5 bases). Per germline, CDR1 SGHNT and CDR2 YENEEA. The CDR3 has 12 amino acids. The V gene lost 5 bases and the J gene lost 3 bases, with 8 bases spanning the gap. CDR3 nucleotides: TGTGCCAGCAGCCCCGGAGGCTACGAGCAGTACTTC. Protein product: CASSPGGYEQYF.

This chain uses TRBV6-2 or TRBV6-3 with TRBJ1-2; tentatively, D is TRBD1 (5 bases). V was shortened by 2 bases and J by 4 bases, with 8 bases between the two germline ends. The germline V gene encodes CDR1 MNHEY and CDR2 SVGEGT. This CDR3 spans 13 amino acids. In nucleotides, the CDR3 is TGTGCCAGCAGTTACGACAGTTCCTATGGCTACACCTTC. Translation gives CASSYDSSYGYTF.

The chain couples TRBV19 to TRBJ2-3, with TRBD1 matching over 7 bases. Trimming removed 6 bases from V and 7 bases from J; junction bases left unmatched: 13. Germline V gene data show CDR1 as LNHDA and CDR2 as SQIVND (reference sequence). The CDR3 length is 15 residues. The CDR3 DNA reads TGTGCCAGTAGGAAGTTGGGACAGAGTCAATATACGCAGTATTTT. Protein: CASRKLGQSQYTQYF.

The chain joins TRBV6-5 to TRBJ2-1, with TRBD2 matching over 7 bases. After removal of 7 bases from V and 5 bases from J, the junction contained 8 bases not matched to a gene. Germline V gives CDR1 MNHEY, CDR2 SVGAGI. This CDR3 is 14 amino acids long. CDR3 region: CASTRPGGNNEQFF. Written as DNA, the CDR3 is TGTGCCAGCACCCGGCCGGGAGGAAACAATGAGCAGTTCTTC.

The chain uses TRBV11-1 and TRBJ1-1; no firm D call. The CDR3 has 16 residues. CDR1 is SGHAT and CDR2 is FQDESV in the germline V gene (reference sequence). Trimming removed 2 bases from V and 4 bases from J, with 17 bases in between. The CDR3 coding sequence is TGTGCCAGCAGCTTACACTCGATCTCAGGCTCCACTGAAGCTTTCTTT. As protein: CASSLHSISGSTEAFF.

The chain employs TRBV12-3 or TRBV12-4 and TRBJ2-7; 9 bases are a match to TRBD1. The CDR3 extends over 13 amino acids. Trimming cost V 4 bases and J 4 bases; bases outside gene matches: 2. CDR3 DNA sequence: TGTGCCAGCAGTTCGACAGGGGGGTACGAGCAGTACTTC. It codes for CASSSTGGYEQYF.